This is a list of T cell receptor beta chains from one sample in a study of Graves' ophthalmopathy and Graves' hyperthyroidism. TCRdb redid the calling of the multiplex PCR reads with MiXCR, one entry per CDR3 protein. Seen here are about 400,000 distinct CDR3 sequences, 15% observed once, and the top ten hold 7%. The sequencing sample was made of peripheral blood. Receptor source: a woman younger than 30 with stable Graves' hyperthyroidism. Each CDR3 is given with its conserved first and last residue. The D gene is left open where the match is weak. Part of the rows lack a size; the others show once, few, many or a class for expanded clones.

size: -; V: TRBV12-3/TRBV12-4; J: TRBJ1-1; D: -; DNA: TGTGCCAGCAGTTTCTATAGGGACACTGAAGCTTTCTTT; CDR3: CASSFYRDTEAFF
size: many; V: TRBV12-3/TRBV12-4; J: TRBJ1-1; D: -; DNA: TGTGCCAGCAGTGTACTACAGAACACTGAAGCTTTCTTT; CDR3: CASSVLQNTEAFF
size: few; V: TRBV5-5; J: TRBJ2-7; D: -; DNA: TGTGCCAGCAGTCAGCGGGACAGGAAACCTGAGCAGTACTTC; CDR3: CASSQRDRKPEQYF
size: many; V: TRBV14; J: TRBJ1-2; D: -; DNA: TGTGCCAGCAGCCCCCATCTCCAGGGTCACTATGGCTACACCTTC; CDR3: CASSPHLQGHYGYTF
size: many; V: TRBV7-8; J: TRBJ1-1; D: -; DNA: TGTGCCAGCAGCTTAGGGCCAGGGACCAGATTGAACACTGAAGCTTTCTTT; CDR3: CASSLGPGTRLNTEAFF
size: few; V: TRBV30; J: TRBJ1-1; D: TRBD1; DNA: TGTGCCTGGAGTTTCCGGACAGGGCTTGGCGCTTTCTTT; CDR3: CAWSFRTGLGAFF
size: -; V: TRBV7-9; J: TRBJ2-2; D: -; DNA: TGTGCCAGCAGCTTAGGACACCCGAACACCGGGGAGCTGTTTTTT; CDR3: CASSLGHPNTGELFF
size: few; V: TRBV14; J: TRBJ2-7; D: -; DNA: TGTGCCAGCAGCCATGGCCTCAGGGGCCCGGGAGACTACGAGCAGTACTTC; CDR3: CASSHGLRGPGDYEQYF
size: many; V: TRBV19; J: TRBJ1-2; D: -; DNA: TGTGCCAGTAGTAGGAGGGGTATCTACTATGGCTACACCTTC; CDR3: CASSRRGIYYGYTF
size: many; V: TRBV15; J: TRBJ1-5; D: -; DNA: TGTGCCACCAGCAGAGACCCCCTAGTGGGGCCCCAGCATTTT; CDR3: CATSRDPLVGPQHF
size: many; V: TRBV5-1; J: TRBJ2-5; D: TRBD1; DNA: TGCGCCAGCAGCATCGGACCCCTGACAGGGTATGCGGAGACCCAGTACTTC; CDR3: CASSIGPLTGYAETQYF
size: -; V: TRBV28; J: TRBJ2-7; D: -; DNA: TGTGCCAGCACCATTCAGGGGGGGGGCTACGAGCAGTACTTC; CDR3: CASTIQGGGYEQYF
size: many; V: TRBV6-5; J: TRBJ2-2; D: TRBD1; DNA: TGTGCCAGCAGTTCCCGGGACAGGATGAACACCGGGGAGCTGTTTTTT; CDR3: CASSSRDRMNTGELFF
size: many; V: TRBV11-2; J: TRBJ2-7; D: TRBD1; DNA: TGTGCCAGCAGCCCGTCTGGACAGGGAGGATACGAGCAGTACTTC; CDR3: CASSPSGQGGYEQYF
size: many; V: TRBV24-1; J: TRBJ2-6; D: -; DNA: TGTGCCACCAGTGAGTACACAGGCTCTGGGGCCAACGTCCTGACTTTC; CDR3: CATSEYTGSGANVLTF
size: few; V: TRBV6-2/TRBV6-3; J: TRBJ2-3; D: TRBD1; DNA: TGTGCCAGCAGTTACCTCCCGGGACAGGGGATCACAGATACGCAGTATTTT; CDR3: CASSYLPGQGITDTQYF
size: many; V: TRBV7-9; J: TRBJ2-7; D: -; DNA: TGTGCCAGCAGCTACCGCTCAGGGGCTTACGAGCAGTACTTC; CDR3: CASSYRSGAYEQYF
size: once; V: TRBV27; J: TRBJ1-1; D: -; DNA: TGTGCCAGCAGTTTTAACATAATGAACACTGAAGCTTTCTTT; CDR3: CASSFNIMNTEAFF
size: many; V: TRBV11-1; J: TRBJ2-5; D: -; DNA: TGTGCCAGCAGCCCCCCAGGGCCCCAAGAGACCCAGTACTTC; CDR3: CASSPPGPQETQYF
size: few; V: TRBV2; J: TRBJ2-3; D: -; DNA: TGTGCCAGCAGTGAAGCATGGAGGGACTCCACAGATACGCAGTATTTT; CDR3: CASSEAWRDSTDTQYF
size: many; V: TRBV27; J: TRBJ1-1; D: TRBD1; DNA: TGTGCCAGCAGTCCTTCGACAGGGGGGATTGAAGCTTTCTTT; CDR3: CASSPSTGGIEAFF
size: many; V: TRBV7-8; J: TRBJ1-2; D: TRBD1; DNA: TGTGCCAGCAGCTTAGGGGCCGCAGGGGGCGGCTATGGCTACACCTTC; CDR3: CASSLGAAGGGYGYTF
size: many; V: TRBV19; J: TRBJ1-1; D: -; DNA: TGTGCCAGTAGTATAGATTTTAGGACAATGAACACTGAAGCTTTCTTT; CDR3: CASSIDFRTMNTEAFF
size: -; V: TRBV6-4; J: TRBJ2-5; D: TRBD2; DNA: TGTGCCAGCAGGACTAGCGGGGGCCCCAGGACCCAGTACTTC; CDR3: CASRTSGGPRTQYF
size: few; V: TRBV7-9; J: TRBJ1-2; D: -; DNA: TGTGCCAGCAGCTTGGGCAGGGACTATGGCTACACCTTC; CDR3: CASSLGRDYGYTF
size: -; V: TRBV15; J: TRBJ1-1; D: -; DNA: TGTGCCACCAGCAGTTGGGGGACTGAAGCTTTCTTT; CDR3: CATSSWGTEAFF
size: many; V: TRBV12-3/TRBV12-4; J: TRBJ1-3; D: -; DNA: TGTGCCAGCAGTTTTGCCAGGATCTCTGGAAACACCATATATTTT; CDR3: CASSFARISGNTIYF
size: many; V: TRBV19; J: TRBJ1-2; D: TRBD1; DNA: TGTGCCAGTAGTCAGGGGGTTAGGGTGGACTATGGCTACACCTTC; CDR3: CASSQGVRVDYGYTF
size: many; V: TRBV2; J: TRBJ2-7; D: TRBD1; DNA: TGTGCCAGCTTCAAGGACAGGGACCTCTACGAGCAGTACTTC; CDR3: CASFKDRDLYEQYF